This T cell receptor (beta chain) was documented in a study of neurological immune-mediated disorders. Overall study context: Of about 34 multiple sclerosis patients, some 31 were relapsing-remitting and 3 secondary progressive.

This clonotype was seen many times. The antigen remains unidentified. 5'RACE employing 10-nucleotide random UMIs yielded the cDNA. MiXCR, applied by TCRdb to the 5' RACE reads, yields one record per CDR3 protein. The sample includes roughly 28,000 distinct CDR3 sequences, about 3.5% of them seen just once. General study points: A possible signature appeared as one related-CDR3 cluster, in which phylogenetic grouping placed the repertoires of 18 of 34 multiple sclerosis patients. The most TCR clonal expansion was seen in HTLV-1-associated myelopathy, whereas the least was seen in multiple sclerosis, below the level in healthy controls.

Sequenced material: PBMCs. The receptor's source is a young woman with multiple sclerosis.

CDR3: CASSWRQALSYEQYF. The DNA for the CDR3 is TGTGCCAGCAGCTGGCGACAGGCACTCTCCTACGAGCAGTACTTC. V usage is TRBV5-6 and J usage is TRBJ2-7, with D possibly being TRBD1 (6 bases). Germline assignment: CDR1 SGHDT and CDR2 YYEEEE. With 3 bases removed from V and 0 bases from J, the gap between germline ends came to 13 bases. The CDR3 loop spans 15 amino acids.